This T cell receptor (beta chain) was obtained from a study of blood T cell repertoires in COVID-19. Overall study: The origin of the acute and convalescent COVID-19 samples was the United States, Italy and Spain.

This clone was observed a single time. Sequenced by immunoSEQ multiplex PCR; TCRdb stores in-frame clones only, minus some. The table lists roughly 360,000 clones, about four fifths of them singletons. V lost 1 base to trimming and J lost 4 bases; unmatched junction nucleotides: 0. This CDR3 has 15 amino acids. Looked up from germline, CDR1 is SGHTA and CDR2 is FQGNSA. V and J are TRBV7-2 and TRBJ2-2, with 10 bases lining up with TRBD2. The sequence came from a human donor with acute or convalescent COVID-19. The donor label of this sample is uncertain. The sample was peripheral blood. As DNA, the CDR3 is TGTGCCAGCAGCTTAGTAGCGGGAGGCACCGGGGAGCTGTTTTTT. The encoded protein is CASSLVAGGTGELFF. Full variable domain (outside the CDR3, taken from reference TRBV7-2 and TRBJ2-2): GAGVSQSPSNKVTEKGKDVELRCDPISGHTALYWYRQSLGQGLEFLIYFQGNSAPDKSGLPSDRFSAERTGGSVSTLTIQRTQQEDSAVYLCASSLVAGGTGELFFGEGSRLTVL.